This T cell receptor beta chain was profiled in a study of blood T cell repertoires in COVID-19. Across the whole study: The analysed material was cDNA or gDNA that came from T cells, B-cell-depleted T cells, or PBMCs.

Some clones are missing from TCRdb's copy, which holds only in-frame ones; the method was immunoSEQ multiplex PCR. Of approximately 150,000 clones listed, more than 75% are singletons. From germline, CDR1 is LNHDA and CDR2 SQIVND (reference sequence). The CDR3 runs to 14 residues. V lost 6 bases to trimming and J lost 3 bases; unmatched junction nucleotides: 5. About this clone: Other nucleotide sequences in the sample specify the same CDR3.

Sequenced input: peripheral blood. The J gene is TRBJ1-5, the V gene TRBV19; 7 nucleotides agree with TRBD1. This clonotype originated in a man aged 65-85 years with acute or convalescent COVID-19. CDR3 protein: CASRLRGDNQPQHF. In DNA, the CDR3 is TGTGCCAGTAGACTCAGGGGGGACAATCAGCCCCAGCATTTT.